This T cell receptor beta chain came from a study of blood T cell repertoires in COVID-19. Across the whole study: The study drew acute and convalescent COVID-19 samples from the United States, Italy and Spain. The analysed material was cDNA or gDNA that came from T cells, B-cell-depleted T cells, or PBMCs.

This clone was observed a few times. Original data processing: Estimates of nucleated cell counts were drawn from the amplification of reference gene primers. Sequencing used immunoSEQ multiplex PCR; TCRdb keeps in-frame clones, though not all of them. V, J and clone size derive from that table, while D and trimming were established from the DNA sequence. The data contain almost 250,000 clones, around nine tenths of them seen just once; the ten biggest clones take up 1.6%. V lost 1 base and J lost 10, with 8 bases in between. The germline V gene has CDR1 SGHNT and CDR2 YENEEA. This CDR3 is 12 amino acids long.

V usage is TRBV11-3 and J usage is TRBJ2-1; D not resolved. The receptor was isolated from a woman aged 55-70 years who had recovered from COVID-19. Sequenced material: peripheral blood. CDR3 nucleotides: TGTGCCAGCAGCTTAGGTGGAGTCGAGCAGTTCTTC. This translates into CASSLGGVEQFF.